What follows describes a single T cell receptor (beta chain). The ends lost 0 bases at V and 0 bases at J; junction bases unmatched: 13. Germline V CDR1 and CDR2: LNHDA, SQIVND (reference sequence). The CDR3 extends over 20 amino acids. This was the immunoSEQ v3.0 assay at survey level. Clones were sequenced by immunoSEQ multiplex PCR, and TCRdb holds only the in-frame ones, with some missing. The sample has 35,000 to 45,000 clones, 75% to 90% seen once. The data stem from a study of long-term antiretroviral therapy in people with HIV. J is TRBJ1-4 and V is TRBV19; 7 bases match TRBD1. This sequence originates from a man between 18 and 35 years old with HIV. Material: unsorted PBMCs, obtained 1 year after starting antiretroviral therapy. The CDR3 loop is CASSIDLRTGFVATNEKLFF. DNA for the CDR3: TGTGCCAGTAGTATAGATCTTAGGACAGGATTCGTTGCAACTAATGAAAAACTGTTTTTT.